This TCR beta chain was captured in a study of blood T cell repertoires in COVID-19 (dated by TCRdb to between 2020 and 2021). Study-level background: Collaborator samples came from the United States, Italy and Spain and covered acute and convalescent phases of COVID-19. HLA class I and class II types, where available, came from metadata supplied by the sample provider rather than from assay-based typing. Deeply sampled blood TCRbeta repertoires from subjects exposed to, actively infected with, or recovered from COVID-19 were included in the dataset. The repertoires were made available in a free public database intended to serve as a resource for research on the immune response to SARS-CoV-2. The prospective study material was composed of cDNA or gDNA derived from T cells, B-cell-depleted T cells, or PBMCs. The samples were drawn from two sources: the first 160 participants of the ongoing ImmuneRACE study, and fewer than 1,500 subjects contributed by 6 global collaborators. The sample metadata nearly always contained a de-identified subject ID, COVID-19 status, age in years and sex.

TCRbeta CDR3 regions were amplified from genomic DNA using the immunoSEQ Assay, a bias-controlled multiplex PCR. The original methods were these. Nucleated cell counts per sample were estimated from amplification of reference gene primers within the assay. Sequence reads were collapsed and filtered to measure the absolute abundance of every unique TCRbeta CDR3 rearrangement. For each sample, productive Simpson clonality was calculated as the square root of Simpson's diversity index across productive rearrangements. Not all clones reach the TCRdb copy of this immuneACCESS table, which keeps in-frame sequences only. Checked studies attribute under half of the gap to unresolved V genes and leave the rest unexplained. The DNA gave D and trimming, while V, J and clone size come from that table. The sample table lists around 99,000 clones, around nine tenths of them with a count of one. Of the sample, roughly 1.3% is held by the ten largest clones.

The germline V gene yields SGHTA for CDR1 and FQGNSA for CDR2. The junction shows trimming of 5 bases on V and 0 bases on J, plus 11 bases between the germline ends. From cysteine to phenylalanine, the CDR3 is 15 amino acids long. The read is trimmed to its CDR3 DNA, 45 bases read in frame from base 1. A word on this clone: Its antigen specificity is not known. The record has no base qualities; no much larger clone is one base away.

The collaborating institutions used their own protocols to collect whole blood in K2EDTA tubes. Collaborator samples were shipped for TCRbeta analysis as frozen whole blood, isolated PBMCs, or DNA extracted from either sample type. Overall study results and their limits: The amount of clinical and demographic metadata varied by source and participant and was provided uncurated.

Sequencing was carried out using peripheral blood. This clonotype was sampled from a woman between 25 and 40 years old with acute or convalescent COVID-19. The sequence joins TRBV7-2 to TRBJ1-3, with the D gene not confidently named. The CDR3 region reads CASSPIRGSGNTIYF. The nucleotides are TGTGCCAGCAGCCCGATCCGGGGCTCTGGAAACACCATATATTTT.